The rows below give T cell receptor beta chains drawn from one sample of a study of T cells after posttransplantation cyclophosphamide. The method was immunoSEQ multiplex PCR; TCRdb's version includes in-frame clones alone and lacks a portion of them. Of roughly 12,000 clones listed, about 89% are singletons. The sample consisted of PBMCs, taken after allogeneic stem cell transplant with posttransplant cyclophosphamide. The receptors derive from a female patient in her thirties or forties who received an allogeneic stem cell transplant from an unrelated donor, was CMV-positive, and had no GVHD. Some T cells may be supplied by the graft donor. The CDR3 runs from the conserved cysteine through the conserved F or W. A D gene is named only where the DNA matches it firmly. Size is stated for part of the rows, as once, few or many counts, or as a class when the clone is expanded.

d_gene	v_gene	abundance	j_gene	CDR3aa	CDR3nt
TRBD2	TRBV5-1	.	TRBJ2-1	CASSSPGLAGGSPGEQFF	TGCGCCAGCAGCTCCCCGGGACTAGCGGGAGGGTCCCCTGGTGAGCAGTTCTTC
.	TRBV15	.	TRBJ2-2	CATSRLGTATGAGELFF	TGTGCCACCAGCAGACTGGGGACTGCCACCGGGGCCGGGGAGCTGTTTTTT
TRBD1	TRBV4-2	.	TRBJ2-7	CASSQHGGTGQGSHEQYF	TGTGCCAGCAGCCAGCACGGCGGAACGGGACAGGGCTCTCACGAGCAGTACTTC
.	TRBV5-1	.	TRBJ1-1	CASSFEEKAFF	TGCGCCAGCAGCTTCGAAGAGAAAGCTTTCTTT
TRBD2	TRBV6-5	.	TRBJ2-5	CASRSSGAKETQYF	TGTGCCAGCAGATCGAGCGGGGCCAAAGAGACCCAGTACTTC
.	TRBV7-9	once	TRBJ2-7	CASSLVPGYYEQYF	TGTGCCAGCAGCTTAGTGCCGGGTTACTACGAGCAGTACTTC
.	TRBV4-1	.	TRBJ2-7	CASSQEWRYEQYF	TGCGCCAGCAGCCAAGAGTGGAGGTACGAGCAGTACTTC
.	TRBV6-1	.	TRBJ1-6	CASSEGEAYNSPLHF	TGTGCCAGCAGTGAAGGGGAGGCTTATAATTCACCCCTCCACTTT
TRBD1	TRBV4-2	.	TRBJ1-4	CASSQDQLGGSEKLFF	TGTGCCAGCAGCCAAGATCAATTAGGGGGCTCTGAAAAACTGTTTTTT
.	TRBV6-6	few	TRBJ2-7	CASRLDLGGEQYF	TGTGCCAGCAGATTGGACCTCGGAGGGGAGCAGTACTTC
.	TRBV2	.	TRBJ2-5	CASRNPDSSEETQYF	TGTGCCAGCAGGAACCCGGACAGCTCAGAAGAGACCCAGTACTTC
TRBD1	TRBV11-2	.	TRBJ1-5	CASSLGSQGSNQPQHF	TGTGCCAGCAGCTTAGGTTCACAGGGGAGCAATCAGCCCCAGCATTTT
TRBD1	TRBV13	.	TRBJ1-3	CATALIQGAPGNTIYF	TGTGCCACTGCCCTCATACAGGGGGCGCCGGGAAACACCATATATTTT
.	TRBV6-5	.	TRBJ2-5	CASNPRGGRETQYF	TGTGCCAGCAACCCCCGTGGGGGGAGGGAGACCCAGTACTTC
TRBD2	TRBV11-2	.	TRBJ2-7	CASSLDGTSGSFYEQYF	TGTGCCAGCAGCTTAGATGGGACTAGCGGGAGCTTCTACGAGCAGTACTTC
.	TRBV6-1	.	TRBJ1-1	CASSVYRENTEAFF	TGTGCCAGCAGTGTGTACAGGGAGAACACTGAAGCTTTCTTT
TRBD1	TRBV29-1	.	TRBJ2-1	CSVVPTGGLPYNEQFF	TGCAGCGTTGTCCCAACAGGGGGCTTACCCTACAATGAGCAGTTCTTC
.	TRBV28	.	TRBJ2-4	CASSLKSDGPLARRDIQYF	TGTGCCAGCAGTTTAAAATCGGACGGGCCGCTAGCTCGGAGGGACATTCAGTACTTC
TRBD1	TRBV30	.	TRBJ1-1	CAWSVGDRAYWEAFF	TGTGCCTGGAGTGTAGGGGACAGGGCGTACTGGGAAGCTTTCTTT
TRBD2	TRBV13	.	TRBJ2-7	CASSPESGGTYEQYF	TGTGCCAGCAGCCCTGAGAGCGGGGGTACCTACGAGCAGTACTTC
.	TRBV9	.	TRBJ1-5	CASSVGASNQPQHF	TGTGCCAGCAGCGTAGGGGCTAGCAATCAGCCCCAGCATTTT
TRBD2	TRBV19	.	TRBJ2-1	CASRTLGTSNEQFF	TGTGCCAGTAGAACACTTGGGACTAGCAACGAGCAGTTCTTC
TRBD1	TRBV6-1	.	TRBJ2-3	CASSEVGDRATQYF	TGTGCCAGCAGTGAAGTCGGGGACAGAGCCACGCAGTATTTT
TRBD1	TRBV29-1	.	TRBJ1-1	CSVEDRTVGQGFAFF	TGCAGCGTTGAAGATCGGACGGTAGGACAGGGGTTTGCTTTCTTT
.	TRBV10-3	.	TRBJ1-6	CAISESRKSPLHF	TGTGCCATCAGTGAGTCGAGAAAATCCCCCCTCCACTTT
.	TRBV18	.	TRBJ1-5	CASSGRGYDQPQHF	TGTGCCAGCTCAGGTCGGGGATATGATCAGCCCCAGCATTTT
TRBD1	TRBV27	.	TRBJ2-7	CASSQGQGPYEQYF	TGTGCCAGCAGCCAGGGACAGGGGCCCTACGAGCAGTACTTC
.	TRBV30	.	TRBJ2-5	CAWSGGHGETQYF	TGTGCCTGGAGTGGGGGACACGGAGAGACCCAGTACTTC
.	TRBV18	.	TRBJ2-1	CASSGHNEQFF	TGTGCCAGCTCAGGGCACAATGAGCAGTTCTTC
.	TRBV7-9	.	TRBJ1-5	CASSLTGDQPQHF	TGTGCCAGCAGCTTAACGGGGGATCAGCCCCAGCATTTT